This entry lists 19 T cell receptor beta chains sequenced from one sample in a study of shared clonotypes between healthy human individuals. Method: immunoSEQ multiplex PCR; TCRdb's copy keeps in-frame clones and lacks some. The table lists approximately 980,000 clones, approximately 80% of them singletons, with approximately 1.5% in the top ten. Sequences were obtained from memory CD4+ T cells sorted from blood. Subset given: CD45RA-negative fraction. These TCRs come from a man aged 18 to 29 in good health.

This chain connects TRBV11-2 to TRBJ2-5; 15 bases fit TRBD2. The V gene end was trimmed by 8 bases and the J gene end by 5 bases; junction bases not matched to a gene: 6. Germline V gene data show CDR1 as SGHAT and CDR2 as FQNNGV. This CDR3 contains 15 residues. CDR3 in DNA: TGTGCCAGCGGGGGGACTAGCGGGAGGACGGAGACCCAGTACTTC. It codes for CASGGTSGRTETQYF.

The chain recombines TRBV7-8 with TRBJ1-2; D remains ambiguous. The CDR3 has 13 residues. V was clipped by 5 bases and J by 3 bases, with 10 bases between them. Germline V gene data show CDR1 as SGHVS and CDR2 as FQNEAQ. The CDR3 loop reads CASSLREDYGYTF. CDR3 sequence (DNA): TGTGCCAGCAGCCTTAGGGAGGACTATGGCTACACCTTC.

The V and J genes are TRBV4-1 and TRBJ2-1, with TRBD2 matching 11 bases. The V gene end was trimmed by 1 base and the J gene end by 2 bases; junction bases not matched to a gene: 10. The germline V gene encodes CDR1 MGHRA and CDR2 YSYEKL. The length of the CDR3 is 19 residues. The CDR3 sequence is CASSQVGLAGGWAYNEQFF. Written as DNA, the CDR3 is TGCGCCAGCAGCCAAGTAGGGCTAGCGGGAGGCTGGGCCTACAATGAGCAGTTCTTC.

CDR3 in amino acids: CASRRPGLADNEQFF. CDR3 DNA: TGTGCCAGTAGGCGTCCGGGACTAGCGGACAATGAGCAGTTCTTC. The chain links TRBV19 to TRBJ2-1; 11 bases are a match to TRBD2. The length of the CDR3 is 15 residues. CDR1 is LNHDA and CDR2 is SQIVND in the germline V gene (reference sequence). The V segment lost 6 bases and the J segment 5 bases; nucleotides outside the gene matches: 6.

The rearrangement joins TRBV19 to TRBJ2-5; D assignment may be TRBD1 or TRBD2 (6 bases each). The CDR3 extends over 16 amino acids. Trimming cost V 0 bases and J 2 bases, with 13 bases left between them. CDR1 LNHDA and CDR2 SQIVND come from the germline V gene (reference sequence). The CDR3 loop is CASSIDLRGVQETQYF. In DNA, the CDR3 is TGTGCCAGTAGTATAGATCTAAGGGGGGTTCAAGAGACCCAGTACTTC. Together with reference TRBV19 and TRBJ2-5, the CDR3 gives the full variable domain: DGGITQSPKYLFRKEGQNVTLSCEQNLNHDAMYWYRQDPGQGLRLIYYSQIVNDFQKGDIAEGYSVSREKKESFPLTVTSAQKNPTAFYLCASSIDLRGVQETQYFGPGTRLLVL.

This chain joins TRBV11-3 and TRBJ2-3; D is unresolved. Per germline, CDR1 SGHNT and CDR2 YENEEA. V was pared by 0 bases and J by 6 bases, with 4 bases between. This CDR3 is built from 12 residues. The CDR3 nucleotides are TGTGCCAGCAGCTTAGATCAGGATACGCAGTATTTT. Protein product: CASSLDQDTQYF. The full variable domain, its missing parts supplied by reference TRBV11-3 and TRBJ2-3, is EAGVVQSPRYKIIEKKQPVAFWCNPISGHNTLYWYLQNLGQGPELLIRYENEEAVDDSQLPKDRFSAERLKGVDSTLKIQPAELGDSAVYLCASSLDQDTQYFGPGTRLTVL.

In this sample, this clone turned up a few times. The chain joins TRBV15 to TRBJ1-4, with unresolved D. CDR3 size: 16 residues. Between the trimmed V and J ends, which lost 0 bases and 8 bases, there was a span of 16 bases. Germline V CDR1 and CDR2: LNHNV, YYDKDF (reference sequence). CDR3 residues: CATSRDRGKGGEKLFF. CDR3 DNA: TGTGCCACCAGCAGAGATCGCGGAAAAGGAGGGGAAAAACTGTTTTTT.

The rearrangement uses TRBV7-2 and TRBJ2-2; tentative D call: TRBD2 (6 bases). Trimming shortened V by 1 base and J by 4 bases, and 10 bases separated the two germline ends. The CDR3 sequence is 15 residues long. Per germline, CDR1 SGHTA and CDR2 FQGNSA. This CDR3 is CASSLEGRITGELFF. For the CDR3, the DNA is TGTGCCAGCAGCTTAGAGGGGAGGATCACCGGGGAGCTGTTTTTT.

DNA for the CDR3: TGCGCCAGCAGCCCCGGACTAGCGGGGGGGGCCTCCTACAATGAGCAGTTCTTC. This codes for CASSPGLAGGASYNEQFF. The gene calls are TRBV5-1 and TRBJ2-1, with TRBD2 matching 15 bases. The length of the CDR3 is 18 residues. Germline values: CDR1 SGHRS, CDR2 YFSETQ. The trim removed 4 bases at V and 0 bases at J, leaving 5 bases unmatched. The full variable domain, in which reference TRBV5-1 and TRBJ2-1 provide the parts outside the CDR3, is KAGVTQTPRYLIKTRGQQVTLSCSPISGHRSVSWYQQTPGQGLQFLFEYFSETQRNKGNFPGRFSGRQFSNSRSEMNVSTLELGDSALYLCASSPGLAGGASYNEQFFGPGTRLTVL.

This chain uses TRBV4-3 with TRBJ2-7, with D tentatively TRBD2 (6 bases). Trimming pared 4 bases from V and 4 bases from J, leaving 14 bases between. The CDR3 covers 14 residues. Germline V gene sequence: CDR1 LGHNA, CDR2 YSLEER. CDR3 sequence: CASSPDRRGYEQYF. CDR3 in DNA: TGCGCCAGCAGCCCAGATCGTCGGGGGTACGAGCAGTACTTC.

The V and J genes are TRBV25-1 and TRBJ2-6, with D possibly being TRBD1 (6 bases). The V end was cut by 6 bases, the J end by 0 bases, with 15 bases between. The CDR3 totals 17 residues. CDR1 is MGHDK, CDR2 SYGVNS, per germline. The CDR3 DNA reads as TGTGCCAGCAGCCTTCCGACAGGAAGCTCTGGGGCCAACGTCCTGACTTTC. Translated, it gives CASSLPTGSSGANVLTF.

The V and J genes are TRBV18 and TRBJ2-7, with D perhaps matching TRBD2 (6 bases). The CDR3 has 11 residues. V shed 6 bases and J shed 6 bases, with 9 bases lying between them. The germline CDR1 and CDR2 sequences are KGHSH and LQKENI. The CDR3 region is CASSMGGEQYF. CDR3 DNA sequence: TGTGCCAGCTCCATGGGGGGCGAGCAGTACTTC.

The rearrangement uses TRBV5-6 and TRBJ1-4; D remains ambiguous. CDR1 is SGHDT, CDR2 YYEEEE, per germline. The CDR3 sequence is 14 residues long. Trimming took 4 bases from V and 7 from J, leaving 14 bases between them. As DNA, the CDR3 is TGTGCCAGCAGCCTCGGACGCTACACTGAAAAACTGTTTTTT. It is translated as CASSLGRYTEKLFF. Filled out from reference TRBV5-6 and TRBJ1-4, the complete variable domain reads DAGVTQSPTHLIKTRGQQVTLRCSPKSGHDTVSWYQQALGQGPQFIFQYYEEEERQRGNFPDRFSGHQFPNYSSELNVNALLLGDSALYLCASSLGRYTEKLFFGSGTQLSVL.

This clone was found a few times. The chain is built from TRBV18 and TRBJ1-4, with TRBD1 matching 7 bases. The CDR3 runs 16 residues. With 2 bases clipped from V and 8 bases from J, the junction kept 11 bases outside the gene matches. Germline lookup yields CDR1 KGHSH and CDR2 LQKENI. The CDR3 is CASSPEGTVSTEKLFF. For the CDR3, the DNA is TGTGCCAGCTCACCAGAAGGGACAGTTTCCACCGAAAAACTGTTTTTT.

This clone was detected ten times or more. V usage is TRBV5-1 and J usage is TRBJ2-5; 9 bases are shared with TRBD1. CDR1 and CDR2 (germline): SGHRS, YFSETQ. CDR3 length: 14 residues. V lost 4 bases and J lost 5; bases outside the gene matches: 6. The CDR3 sequence is CASSGGQGVETQYF. The DNA for the CDR3 is TGCGCCAGCAGCGGGGGACAGGGAGTGGAGACCCAGTACTTC.

This CDR3 reads CASSEARLSEAGNTIYF. CDR3 DNA: TGTGCCAGCAGTGAAGCGAGGTTGTCAGAGGCTGGAAACACCATATATTTT. V usage is TRBV6-1 and J usage is TRBJ1-3; no clear D gene. This CDR3 comprises 17 residues. V was shortened by 0 bases and J by 2 bases, with 14 bases between the two germline ends. Germline assignment: CDR1 MNHNS and CDR2 SASEGT.

The chain links TRBV30 to TRBJ1-3; D is uncertain. The CDR3 runs to 11 residues. Between the trimmed V and J ends, which lost 4 bases and 2 bases, there was a span of 3 bases. Germline V gene data show CDR1 as GTSNPN and CDR2 as SVGIG (reference sequence). The CDR3 region is CAWNAGNTIYF. The CDR3 bases are TGTGCCTGGAATGCTGGAAACACCATATATTTT.

This chain uses TRBV27 with TRBJ1-1, with D perhaps matching TRBD1 (5 bases). V was clipped by 6 bases and J by 3 bases, with 11 bases between them. CDR1 is MNHEY, CDR2 SMNVEV, per germline (reference sequence). This CDR3 contains 13 residues. This CDR3 is CASRYLGDTEAFF. The CDR3 DNA follows: TGTGCCAGCAGATATTTGGGGGACACTGAAGCTTTCTTT.

In DNA, the CDR3 is TGTGCCAGCAGAAGAGCGGGAGGGCCCAACGAGCAGTACTTC. It translates to CASRRAGGPNEQYF. The genes are TRBV27 and TRBJ2-7; 10 bases fit TRBD2. Germline V gives CDR1 MNHEY, CDR2 SMNVEV (reference sequence). The CDR3 has 14 residues. V was pared by 6 bases and J by 5 bases, with 7 bases of the junction left unmatched.